What follows are 5 T cell receptor beta chains derived from one specimen sequenced in a study of vaccination and CD4 T cells after COVID-19. Sequenced with the Oncomine TCR Beta short-read assay was DNA taken from cultured CD4+ T cells. The source of extracted genomic DNA was cultured CD4+ T cells. TCRdb independently ran MiXCR on the PCR reads; one entry per CDR3 protein. The data contain about 10,000 distinct CDR3 sequences, about 27% of them singletons. These TCRs' antigens remain unknown. The treatment here: approximately 9-day PBMC culture with coronavirus spike peptide pools or control peptides (ViraFEST assay). According to the study, CD4+ T cells from the unexposed donor were gathered ahead of the COVID-19 pandemic (2011-2018). What was sequenced was CD4+ T cells from blood, cultured in vitro. The source is a human donor in good health.

The V and J genes are TRBV7-2 and TRBJ2-2; D ambiguous. The CDR3 has 15 amino acids. Germline lookup yields CDR1 SGHTA and CDR2 FQGNSA. Trimming pared 0 bases from V and 0 bases from J, leaving 5 bases between. CDR3 protein: CASSLALSNTGELFF. CDR3 nucleotides: TGTGCCAGCAGCTTAGCCTTATCGAACACCGGGGAGCTGTTTTTT. Using reference TRBV7-2 and TRBJ2-2 for the parts outside the CDR3, the full variable domain is GAGVSQSPSNKVTEKGKDVELRCDPISGHTALYWYRQSLGQGLEFLIYFQGNSAPDKSGLPSDRFSAERTGGSVSTLTIQRTQQEDSAVYLCASSLALSNTGELFFGEGSRLTVL.

Relative to its sample, this clonotype is medium-sized. The V and J genes are TRBV6-5 and TRBJ1-6; 7 bases line up with TRBD1. V shed 4 bases and J 7 bases; nucleotides not matched to a gene: 10. The CDR3 runs 16 residues. Germline CDR1 is MNHEY and CDR2 is SVGAGI. CDR3 DNA sequence: TGTGCCAGCAGTTCCAGCACAGGGGTTGGGAATTCACCCCTCCACTTT. It specifies CASSSSTGVGNSPLHF.

This clonotype was observed a handful of times. The gene calls are TRBV5-8 and TRBJ1-6; TRBD1 agrees at 9 bases. Germline CDR1 is SGHTS and CDR2 is YDEGEE. This CDR3 contains 15 residues. V gave up 1 base and J gave up 9 bases; unmatched junction bases: 5. The CDR3 is CASSLLTGGGSPLHF. The CDR3 region has the DNA TGTGCCAGCAGCTTGTTAACAGGGGGCGGTTCACCCCTCCACTTT.

This clonotype came up a few times. V is TRBV7-2 and J is TRBJ2-3, with no clear D. CDR1 and CDR2 (germline): SGHTA, FQGNSA. With 1 base removed from V and 4 bases from J, the gap between germline ends came to 6 bases. The CDR3 spans 13 residues. The DNA for the CDR3 is TGTGCCAGCAGCTTAGGGGCCGCAGATACGCAGTATTTT. Its translation is CASSLGAADTQYF.

The chain links TRBV11-3 to TRBJ2-5; 12 bases are a match to TRBD2. In germline, CDR1 is SGHNT, CDR2 YENEEA. CDR3 length equals 16 residues. The trim removed 1 base at V and 2 bases at J, leaving 2 bases unmatched. The CDR3: CASSLGTSGIQETQYF. The CDR3 nucleotides read TGTGCCAGCAGCTTAGGGACTAGCGGGATTCAAGAGACCCAGTACTTC.